This T cell receptor beta chain appears in the sequencing data of a study of cytomegalovirus exposure and HLA in healthy donors. Study results and limitations: Earlier results showed most TCR beta V segments being productive about 87% or about 30% of the time.

Primers included in the PCR were 60 Vbeta and 13 Jbeta primers. Generated by immunoSEQ multiplex PCR, the TCRdb table keeps only in-frame clones and is missing some. The listing contains roughly 51,000 clones. Note on this clone: Its specificity is not known.

CDR1 MDHEN and CDR2 SYDVKM come from the germline V gene. This CDR3 comprises 15 residues. V dropped 6 bases and J dropped 3 bases, with 14 bases sitting between them. The rearrangement uses TRBV28 and TRBJ2-2, with D possibly TRBD2 on 6 matching bases. The source is a woman aged 45-59 years in good health and CMV-seropositive. The material sequenced was PBMCs. CDR3 nucleotide sequence: TGTGCCAGCAGCCTTTGGGGGGAGGACACCGGGGAGCTGTTTTTT. Translation: CASSLWGEDTGELFF.